One T cell receptor (beta chain) is described in this entry. Its antigen remains unidentified. V lost 1 base to trimming and J lost 4 bases, with 10 bases between them. CDR3 size: 14 residues. Germline CDR1 is LGHNA and CDR2 is YSLEER. The sample comes from a study of cytomegalovirus exposure and HLA in healthy donors. Study-level findings and limits: CMV serostatus was the only recorded immune exposure for donors. In a later analysis, at a false discovery rate of 0.05, 15,000 to 20,000 TCR beta sequences matched HLA alleles. Productive status was seen about 87% or about 30% of the time for most TCR beta V segments in an earlier analysis. Later analysis showed most CMV-associated TCR beta chains appearing HLA-restricted.

PCR primers comprised 60 Vbeta and 13 Jbeta primers. Measured with immunoSEQ multiplex PCR; TCRdb has only the in-frame clones, and not every one. The table lists under 150,000 clones, about 78% of them singletons. The sequence derives from a male donor in good health and CMV-seronegative. The source material was PBMCs. The chain combines TRBV4-3 with TRBJ1-2; D ambiguous. The CDR3 DNA follows: TGCGCCAGCAGCCAAGGCCGGGAAGCCTATGGCTACACCTTC. Translation: CASSQGREAYGYTF.